This passage covers 17 T cell receptor beta chains from one sample sequenced in a study of tumor-infiltrating lymphocytes in primary liver carcinoma. Synthesis of TCR beta cDNA was carried out from 500 ng total RNA with a constant-region primer. Three nested multiplex PCR rounds of slightly modified ARM-PCR generated TCR beta libraries. The first two PCR rounds used TRBV1-TRBV30 primers with a Cbeta primer, roughly 10 cycles each. TCRdb called the multiplex PCR reads again in MiXCR, with one record for every CDR3 protein. Of approximately 73,000 distinct CDR3 sequences in the sample, 60% to 75% were seen once. Investigators took RNA and DNA out together from 20-30 mg of unsorted bulk tissue. Sequenced sample: liver tumor tissue from sampling region 4. The subset was: tumor region T4, right-lateral pole. The receptors here all came from a middle-aged man with primary liver carcinoma and hepatitis B virus infection.

On this clonotype: The junction does not match germline at one end; this may be a read error. The chain recombines TRBV11-2 with TRBJ2-7; D is perhaps TRBD1 or TRBD2 (5 bases each). Germline lookup yields CDR1 SGHAT and CDR2 FQNNGV. There are 17 residues in the CDR3. The CDR3 is CARSLDFGTPCSYEQCF. CDR3 bases: TGTGCCAGGAGCTTAGACTTCGGGACGCCCTGTTCCTACGAGCAGTGCTTC.

Note on this clonotype: Its ends do not fully match the called genes, so a read error is possible. V gene TRBV11-2 combines with J gene TRBJ1-3; a possible D gene is TRBD1 (5 bases). The CDR3 has 13 residues. Germline V gene lookup returns CDR1 SGHAT and CDR2 FQNNGV. The DNA for the CDR3 is TGTGCCTCAACCCAGGGAGTTGGAAACACAATATATTTT. Translated: CASTQGVGNTIYF.

A word on this clonotype: In this CDR3 the conserved last residue, phenylalanine or tryptophan, is missing, so a read error is likely. The chain employs TRBV6-1 and TRBJ2-7, with 7 bases fitting TRBD1. Germline CDR1 and CDR2: MNHNS and SASEGT. V lost 7 bases, J lost 7 bases, and 13 bases stayed unmatched. The CDR3 covers 14 residues. The CDR3 nucleotides read TGTGCCAGCAACGAACAGGGGAGCGATGGAGAGCAGTACTTA. Translating gives CASNEQGSDGEQYL.

This rearrangement joins TRBV4-1 to TRBJ2-3; 8 nucleotides agree with TRBD2. From germline, CDR1 is MGHRA and CDR2 YSYEKL. The CDR3 totals 17 residues. For the CDR3, the DNA is TGCACCAACAGCCAACCAAAACTAGCGGTAATCACAGATACGCAGTATTTT. Translating gives CTNSQPKLAVITDTQYF.

Concerning this clonotype: This CDR3 fails to terminate in the conserved phenylalanine or tryptophan, so it likely reflects a read error. The rearrangement links TRBV10-3 to TRBJ2-3; 15 bases agree with TRBD2. Germline values: CDR1 ENHRY, CDR2 SYGVKD. V was pared by 0 bases and J by 8 bases, with 9 bases of the junction left unmatched. The CDR3 has 18 residues. For the CDR3, the DNA is TGTGCCATCAGTGAGTCCCCGGGACTAGCGGGAGGTATAGGTACGCAGTATTAT. Its protein product is CAISESPGLAGGIGTQYY.

Note on this clonotype: Since no conserved phenylalanine or tryptophan closes the CDR3, a read error is the likely cause. The V and J genes are TRBV5-6 and TRBJ2-3, with a weak D call TRBD2 (5 bases). The CDR3 totals 14 residues. Germline-derived CDR1 and CDR2 are SGHDT and YYEEEE. The chain's CDR3 is CANSLGLVTDTQYY. DNA of the CDR3: TGTGCCAACAGCTTAGGACTGGTCACAGATACGCAGTATTAT.

This clonotype was counted between two and nine times. The conserved closing phenylalanine or tryptophan is absent in this CDR3, likely reflecting a read error. The V gene is TRBV4-1, the J gene TRBJ2-7, with TRBD2 matching over 10 bases. Germline CDR1 is MGHRA and CDR2 is YSYEKL. CDR3 length: 17 amino acids. Losses at the gene ends were 2 bases for V and 2 bases for J; bases not matched to a gene: 9. The CDR3 DNA reads TGCGCCAGCAGCCAACTCACACTAGCGGGGAGTACCTACGAGCAGTACCTC. It translates to CASSQLTLAGSTYEQYL.

This rearrangement joins TRBV6-1 to TRBJ2-3; D could derive from TRBD1 or TRBD2 (5 bases each). CDR3 length: 17 amino acids. From germline, CDR1 is MNHNS and CDR2 SASEGT. V shed 7 bases and J shed 1 base, with 21 bases lying between them. CDR3 amino acids: CASIQDSYYDGTDTQYF. In nucleotides, the CDR3 is TGTGCCAGCATACAGGACTCTTATTATGATGGCACAGATACGCAGTATTTT.

A word on this clonotype: Its ends do not fully match the called genes, so a read error is possible. The CDR3 reads CSVERQDSPTDAQYF. The CDR3, as DNA: TGCAGCGTTGAAAGACAGGATAGTCCCACAGATGCGCAGTATTTT. This chain connects TRBV29-1 to TRBJ2-3; tentative D call: TRBD1 (6 bases). This CDR3 is 15 amino acids long. CDR1 and CDR2 (germline): SQVTM, ANQGSEA.

Comment on this clonotype: It is likely a read error, because the conserved phenylalanine at the end of the CDR3 is missing. The J gene is TRBJ2-7, the V gene TRBV6-6, with a weak D call TRBD2 (7 bases). V lost 4 bases and J 3 bases, leaving 19 bases between the germline ends. CDR1 MNHNY and CDR2 SVGAGI come from the germline V gene (reference sequence). CDR3 length: 16 amino acids. The CDR3 nucleotides are TGTGCCAGCAGTTTCTCGGGGGGCTTAACGGGCTACGAGCAGTACCTC. Protein sequence: CASSFSGGLTGYEQYL.

This clonotype has at least ten counts. The chain employs TRBV28 and TRBJ2-3; D gene ambiguous. This CDR3 is 14 amino acids long. Germline values: CDR1 MDHEN, CDR2 SYDVKM. Trimming pared 8 bases from V and 6 bases from J, leaving 18 bases between. CDR3 nucleotide sequence: TGTGCCAGCTCGGTAGCTTCCCGGCTCGATACGCAGTATTTT. Protein product: CASSVASRLDTQYF.

Details on this clonotype: A read error may explain this, as a much larger clone is one base away. The chain links TRBV6-5 to TRBJ2-5, with D possibly being TRBD1 (5 bases). V was trimmed by 2 bases and J by 1 base, leaving 8 bases between them. Germline V gene lookup returns CDR1 MNHEY and CDR2 SVGAGI. The CDR3 has 14 amino acids. CDR3 loop: CASSYVDSQETQYF. CDR3 coding DNA: TGTGCCAGCAGTTACGTTGACAGCCAAGAGACCCAGTACTTC.

Comment on this clonotype: Lacking the conserved final phenylalanine or tryptophan, this CDR3 likely reflects a read error. This sequence joins TRBV11-2 and TRBJ2-1; 8 nucleotides line up with TRBD2. The germline V gene has CDR1 SGHAT and CDR2 FQNNGV. This CDR3 has 16 residues. Here the CDR3 DNA reads TGTGCCGGCAGTTTGGATATCGGACTAGCCATGGGTGAGCAGTTCTCC. It codes for CAGSLDIGLAMGEQFS.

Concerning this clonotype: One end of the junction is discordant with germline, which a read error may explain. J is TRBJ1-6 and V is TRBV28; D gene uncertain. The CDR3 runs 14 residues. Looked up from germline, CDR1 is MDHEN and CDR2 is SYDVKM. CDR3: CASSFRQNNSLLHF. CDR3 coding DNA: TGTGCCAGCAGTTTCAGGCAAAATAATTCACTCCTCCACTTT. Variable domain in full (rest from reference TRBV28 and TRBJ1-6): DVKVTQSSRYLVKRTGEKVFLECVQDMDHENMFWYRQDPGLGLRLIYFSYDVKMKEKGDIPEGYSVSREKKERFSLILESASTNQTSMYLCASSFRQNNSLLHFGNGTRLTVT.

Concerning this clonotype itself: A junction boundary mismatches the germline segment, possibly from a read error. The chain combines TRBV11-2 with TRBJ2-2; perhaps TRBD2 as D (6 bases). CDR1 is SGHAT and CDR2 is FQNNGV in the germline V gene. The CDR3 has 16 amino acids. This chain's CDR3 is CASGLVALARTVELFF. CDR3 nucleotide sequence: TGTGCCAGCGGCTTAGTGGCGCTAGCGAGAACCGTGGAGCTGTTTTTT.

V is TRBV19 and J is TRBJ2-1; 14 positions match TRBD2. The germline V gene has CDR1 LNHDA and CDR2 SQIVND (reference sequence). The CDR3 covers 16 residues. V trimming: 1 base; J trimming: 10 bases; junction bases outside the gene matches: 6. The CDR3 spells CASSIGAGLAGDEQFF. CDR3 DNA: TGTGCCAGTAGTATAGGTGCGGGACTAGCGGGAGACGAGCAGTTCTTC.

As regards this clonotype: A read error may produce the germline difference seen at one junction end. CDR3 nucleotides: TGCAGCCTAAGGAGTAGCGGGCACACAGATACGCAGTTTTTT. Translation gives CSLRSSGHTDTQFF. The chain recombines TRBV29-1 with TRBJ2-3; the match to TRBD2 covers 7 bases. The CDR3 is 14 residues long. Germline V gene sequence: CDR1 SQVTM, CDR2 ANQGSEA.